This T cell receptor beta chain derives from a study of OX40 agonist ivuxolimab in advanced cancers. About the study: Treatment of patients was with ivuxolimab, an agonistic anti-OX40 (CD134) antibody. Patients treated during dose escalation were battling hepatocellular carcinoma, melanoma, renal cell or head and neck cancer. Those enrolled were 82.7% male, with a mean age of about 66 years and ages from about 20 to 90.

Method: immunoSEQ multiplex PCR; TCRdb's copy keeps in-frame clones and lacks some. The sample includes 32,000 or so clones, roughly 76% seen only once; the top ten take about 19%. Unmatched junction bases numbered 5, after V lost 0 bases and J lost 7 bases. Germline loops: CDR1 SGDLS, CDR2 YYNGEE. The CDR3 runs to 17 residues. The TCR sequence derives from an adult with an advanced solid tumor such as melanoma, head and neck, liver or kidney cancer. The sample in question was CD4+ or CD8+ T cells sorted from blood, obtained in a trial of the OX40 agonist ivuxolimab. V gene TRBV9 combines with J gene TRBJ2-3, with TRBD2 matching over 16 bases. CDR3: CASSVAGTSGRGHTQYF. CDR3 DNA sequence: TGTGCCAGCAGCGTAGCTGGGACTAGCGGGAGGGGGCATACGCAGTATTTT. The full variable domain, completed using reference TRBV9 and TRBJ2-3, is DSGVTQTPKHLITATGQRVTLRCSPRSGDLSVYWYQQSLDQGLQFLIQYYNGEERAKGNILERFSAQQFPDLHSELNLSSLELGDSALYFCASSVAGTSGRGHTQYFGPGTRLTVL.